This TCR beta chain was observed in a study of cytomegalovirus exposure and HLA in healthy donors (dated 2017 in TCRdb). About the full investigation: According to an earlier analysis of around 600 of the donors, about 179 million T cells yielded 95 million to 140 million unique TCR beta sequences and 250 to 350 Gb of sequence data. Roughly 320 gigabases of sequencing data and around 90 million unique TCR sequences made up an early release that covered around 640 HLA-typed donors. The genetic ancestry cluster associated with self-reported Caucasian donors included over 80% of the roughly 390 genotyped donors. The study aimed to test whether signatures of past pathogen exposure could be identified by cataloging public T cell receptors. The study profiled the T cell repertoires of under 700 subjects by immunosequencing and related them to cytomegalovirus serostatus. Besides the first cohort of roughly 640 subjects, a separate validation cohort made up of 95 to 150 different subjects was used. To predict cytomegalovirus infection status, the study combined high-throughput TCR immunosequencing, statistical association of individual TCRs with disease status, and machine learning. A later analysis re-examined previously published TCR beta repertoires from about 700 donors and added high-resolution HLA genotyping to investigate patterns of TCR occurrence. In the later analysis, no new phenotypic data were used to find candidate immune exposures; instead, reliance was placed on TCR beta sequences and their occurrence across donors. To decide whether each TCR beta V gene segment behaved as functional or pseudogenic, an earlier analysis of several hundred of the donors relied on high-throughput TCR beta sequencing. Donor age, sex, ethnicity and CMV serostatus were collected together with the repertoire data. Genome-wide SNP genotypes for about three fifths of the roughly 670 donors were used in a later genetic analysis, which treated that subset as a discovery cohort. Every discovery cohort repertoire had been produced on one sequencing platform. HLA typing covered class I and class II loci at four-digit resolution. Typing coverage varied by locus: roughly 629-630 donors for A, B, C, DRB1 and DQB1; approximately 520 for DQA1; approximately 570 for DPA1; approximately 490 for DPB1. About 5 DR-DQ haplotypes were handled as single units for association and clustering, since linkage in the cohort was strong. Among almost 400 genotyped donors of the cohort, an average of approximately 230,000 unique TCR beta nucleotide sequences were sequenced per donor, approximately 20% of them non-productive. General conclusions and limits of the study: A total of around 150 TCR beta chains were listed by the study as associated with cytomegalovirus. In an earlier analysis of about 600 of the donors, most TCR beta V segments appeared in productive rearrangements about 90% or about 30% of the time, broadly matching IMGT annotations. A later analysis found that HLA-associated TCR beta chains were more clonally expanded and had lower generation probabilities than equally common non-associated chains. Because counts were too low, more than 15 rarely observed V segments, including chromosome 9 orphons, were left out of the earlier analysis of about 620 of the donors. Several of the top co-occurrence clusters appeared to be linked to parvovirus B19, influenza, CMV and Epstein-Barr virus, according to a later analysis. The only immune exposure information available for the cohort was CMV serostatus. A cluster of highly shared sequence variants was judged likely to represent a technical artifact of the sequencing pipeline. According to a later genetic analysis, donors in an Asian-associated ancestry cluster had fewer N-insertions in productive TCRs than the roughly 670-donor mean. A later analysis found that most CMV-associated TCR beta chains appeared HLA-restricted, with HLA associations seemingly driven largely by CMV exposure. An association between a missense DCLRE1C variant and V-gene and J-gene trimming of TCR beta chains was found in a later genetic analysis and replicated in an independent cohort. In this cohort, only TCR beta chains were sequenced, and detectable features were limited by the absence of alpha or paired-chain data. Presence/absence analyses assumed roughly uniform sequencing depth across donors, an assumption that may not hold. A further reported finding was that TCR beta sequences accurately predicted the HLA-A and HLA-B alleles for most subjects in the first cohort. Strong co-occurrence of HLA alleles, especially DR and DQ, made assigning TCR associations to individual alleles difficult. In a later analysis, some 18,000 TCR beta sequences were associated with specific HLA alleles at a false discovery rate of 0.05. A few of the identified cytomegalovirus-associated TCR beta chains were confirmed in vitro to be specific for cytomegalovirus antigens. Because HLA typing was unavailable for some donors at each locus, only the typed subset was used in association tests. In a later analysis, the rate of TCR association differed among HLA loci, with DRB1 alleles having the most associated TCRs and HLA-C alleles having the fewest. Cytomegalovirus status was reported to be diagnosed by the classifier with high specificity and sensitivity in both the original and validation cohorts. Across donors, most TCR sequences were observed very rarely, whereas some public TCRs were present in many individuals. Because the 87-base-pair reads could not distinguish some IMGT-functional V segments, including TRBV6-2 and TRBV6-3, those segments were excluded. The authors suggested that the approach could potentially be generalized to other disease states and immunological phenotypes. Linkage disequilibrium might explain the correlated functional status among segregating V segments, but an unknown experimental factor could not be ruled out.

Points on this clone: This clone's antigen is unknown.

The cohort comprised some 700 healthy bone marrow donors. At the time of sampling, every cohort member was nominally healthy, though immune exposures that went unrecorded were likely present. The donor tested CMV seropositive, placing the donor among the roughly 300 seropositive members of the cohort. Each donor provided a peripheral blood sample, and peripheral blood mononuclear cells were used for TCR beta sequencing. Genomic DNA was extracted from the blood cell samples with the Qiagen DNeasy Blood Extraction Kit. The CDR3, cysteine through phenylalanine, is 14 amino acids long. Kept here is only the CDR3 DNA, which spans 42 bases and is read in frame from base 1. CDR1 and CDR2, per the germline V gene, are SGHTS and YDEGEE. Relative to germline, V is 0 bases shorter and J is 0 bases shorter, with 4 bases between their ends. Libraries were prepared through the immunoSEQ multiplex PCR assay. The multiplex PCR relied on a mix of 60 forward primers for TCR Vbeta segments and 13 reverse primers for TCR Jbeta segments. Amplification of the CDR3 region of rearranged TCR beta genes was performed with a multiplex PCR assay on genomic DNA. On the Illumina HiSeq System, the amplified TCR beta libraries were sequenced as 87-base-pair reads. In the authors' own workflow: In a later analysis, some 80 million unique TCR beta chains were counted across the roughly 700 repertoires, and roughly 10 million of these chains were shared by at least two donors. A nearest-neighbor algorithm error-corrected the raw reads and collapsed the reads into unique sequences, merging closely related sequences to remove PCR and sequencing errors. Alignment of CDR3 sequences to IMGT reference sequences was used to assign V, D and J gene segments. For a sequence to be retained, a match of at least six nucleotides to both a V gene segment and a J gene segment was required. Rearrangements were classified as productive when the CDR3 lacked stop codons and remained in frame with V and J, and all other rearrangements were classified as non-productive. Following IMGT convention, CDR3 was defined as the stretch from the second conserved V-encoded cysteine to the conserved J-encoded phenylalanine. The earlier analysis of about 530 of the donors excluded any sequence lacking an unambiguous match to a single V gene segment. An earlier analysis of approximately 590 of the donors classified V segments as functional when productive rearrangements were above 56.7% and as segregating when the standard deviation between donors was above 5%. A statistical classification framework was developed to diagnose cytomegalovirus status using the catalog of TCR beta chain sequences. In a later analysis, V and J genes were assigned by comparing TCR nucleotide sequences against IMGT/GENE-DB human TR gene sequences. The TCRdist pipeline was used in a later analysis to assign CDR3 sequences and most-parsimonious VDJ recombination scenarios. A later analysis defined each TCR beta chain by its CDR3 amino acid sequence plus V-gene family, and excluded reads lacking a unique V-gene family. To address suspected cross-contamination and a sequencing artifact, a later analysis removed approximately 590 highly shared, low-generation-probability nucleotide sequences. In a later analysis, a clonal expansion index for each public chain was calculated from normalized within-repertoire ranks of inferred template counts. A later analysis computed generation probabilities with a VDJ recombination model fitted to out-of-frame rearrangements, and checked the results against IGoR. A later analysis scored TCR-TCR, TCR-HLA and TCR-CMV co-occurrence with hypergeometric tests, applying a repertoire-size bias correction to TCR pairs. In a later analysis, false discovery rates were estimated by permuting HLA or CMV assignments 20 times. In a later analysis, co-occurring TCRs were grouped using DBSCAN, with TCRdist sequence similarity added in when clustering inside HLA-allele-positive subsets. Co-occurrence clustering excluded repertoires with fewer than 30,000 or more than 120,000 public chains, plus five with anomalous nucleotide sharing. This immuneACCESS table, as held by TCRdb, lists in-frame sequences with V and J called but not all clones. Of the missing ones, under half trace to an unresolved V gene in checked studies; the others have no known cause. That table supplies the V and J calls and clone size; D and trimming were determined from the DNA. The sample table holds some 62,000 clones. Roughly 5.4% of the sample lies in the top ten.

This receptor was identified in a man aged 25-45 years in good health and CMV-seropositive. This chain is built from TRBV5-8 and TRBJ2-4, with the D gene too uncertain to name. Material: PBMCs. CDR3 reads: CASSLALAKNIQYF. The sequence in DNA is TGTGCCAGCAGCTTGGCGTTAGCCAAAAACATTCAGTACTTC.